The 3 T cell receptor beta chains presented below share a single source sample, sequenced in a study of T cells in Graves' hyperthyroidism and ophthalmopathy. Authors of the study amplified TCR beta CDR3 regions from RNA transcripts. The TCR CDR3 was amplified in a first-round RT-PCR using the HTBI primer set. One entry per CDR3 protein, called by TCRdb with MiXCR from the multiplex PCR reads. This sample carries about 520,000 distinct CDR3 sequences, around 24% of them seen once, and the ten largest clones take roughly 12%. The sequenced sample consisted of blood. These receptors originate from a woman aged 30 to 39 with Graves' ophthalmopathy.

This clonotype was seen a handful of times. This sequence joins TRBV20-1 and TRBJ1-1, with D perhaps matching TRBD1 (5 bases). Germline-derived CDR1 and CDR2 are DFQATT and SNEGSKA (reference sequence). V lost 6 bases and J lost 7, with 24 bases in between. The CDR3 runs to 15 residues. CDR3 sequence: CSATGTYSFRDEAFF. The CDR3 DNA sequence: TGCAGTGCAACCGGGACCTACTCCTTTCGAGATGAAGCTTTCTTT.

This clonotype came up many times. The gene calls are TRBV28 and TRBJ1-3; a possible D gene is TRBD1 (6 bases). Germline V lookup: CDR1 MDHEN, CDR2 SYDVKM. The V end lost 7 bases, the J end lost 0 bases, and 13 bases lay between the germline ends. The CDR3 is 15 amino acids. The CDR3 protein is CASIPGQSSGNTIYF. CDR3 DNA: TGTGCCAGCATCCCCGGACAGAGCTCTGGAAACACCATATATTTT.

At least ten counts were recorded for this clonotype. A read error may account for a junction end that differs from germline. V and J are TRBV7-3 and TRBJ2-5; no definite D call. CDR3 length: 15 amino acids. CDR1 is SGHTA, CDR2 FQGTGA, per germline. The CDR3 DNA follows: TGTGCCAGCAGCTTAACAGGCGAGGACCAAGGGACCCAGTACTTC. Translated, it gives CASSLTGEDQGTQYF.